One and the same sample provided the 14 T cell receptor beta chains below, sequenced in a study of blood T cell repertoires in COVID-19. This table comes from immunoSEQ multiplex PCR, and its TCRdb copy is limited to in-frame clones, with some not included. Here the sample spans 200,000 to 300,000 clones, approximately 86% being singletons. The sequenced material came from peripheral blood. These receptor sequences come from a woman aged 55-69 years with COVID-19, enrolled during active disease.

This clone was detected a few times. The V gene is TRBV7-9, the J gene TRBJ2-7, with no clear D. Germline-derived CDR1 and CDR2 are SEHNR and FQNEAQ (reference sequence). CDR3 size: 12 residues. V was shortened by 1 base and J by 5 bases, with 6 bases between the two germline ends. The CDR3 here is CASSLVQDEQYF. CDR3 sequence (DNA): TGTGCCAGCAGCTTAGTTCAGGACGAGCAGTACTTC.

The chain is built from TRBV19 and TRBJ2-7; 7 nucleotides agree with TRBD2. V dropped 8 bases and J dropped 3; count of bases not matched to a gene: 13. Germline V CDR1 and CDR2: LNHDA, SQIVND (reference sequence). The CDR3 has 15 amino acids. CDR3 sequence (DNA): TGTGCCAGTGCGTGGGCGGGAGAAGTCATCTACGAGCAGTACTTC. It specifies CASAWAGEVIYEQYF. The full variable domain, completed using reference TRBV19 and TRBJ2-7, is DGGITQSPKYLFRKEGQNVTLSCEQNLNHDAMYWYRQDPGQGLRLIYYSQIVNDFQKGDIAEGYSVSREKKESFPLTVTSAQKNPTAFYLCASAWAGEVIYEQYFGPGTRLTVT.

This chain links TRBV18 with TRBJ2-1; 7 bases map to TRBD2. Germline trimming cut 3 bases from V and 7 bases from J; bases unmatched to any gene: 6. The CDR3 is 14 residues long. Germline V gene lookup returns CDR1 KGHSH and CDR2 LQKENI. The CDR3 reads CASSPPRTRNEQFF. CDR3 nucleotide sequence: TGTGCCAGCTCACCGCCCCGGACTAGAAATGAGCAGTTCTTC.

The chain has TRBV24-1 and TRBJ1-1; a possible D gene is TRBD1 (5 bases). CDR1 KGHDR and CDR2 SFDVKD come from the germline V gene. The CDR3 contains 12 residues. Trimming took off 3 bases at V and 7 bases at J, with 8 bases between the two ends. CDR3 protein: CATSDKGFEAFF. The DNA for the CDR3 is TGTGCCACCAGTGATAAGGGGTTTGAAGCTTTCTTT.

The chain joins TRBV28 to TRBJ2-7; 7 nucleotides agree with TRBD2. V lost 4 bases to trimming and J lost 6 bases; unmatched junction nucleotides: 6. Germline-derived CDR1 and CDR2 are MDHEN and SYDVKM. The CDR3 has 13 residues. The CDR3 here is CASSWRELSEQYF. The CDR3 DNA reads TGTGCCAGCAGTTGGCGGGAGCTTTCCGAGCAGTACTTC. The variable domain in full, completed from reference TRBV28 and TRBJ2-7, reads DVKVTQSSRYLVKRTGEKVFLECVQDMDHENMFWYRQDPGLGLRLIYFSYDVKMKEKGDIPEGYSVSREKKERFSLILESASTNQTSMYLCASSWRELSEQYFGPGTRLTVT.

The genes are TRBV19 and TRBJ1-5; a possible D gene is TRBD1 (6 bases). The CDR3 spans 17 residues. Per the germline V gene, CDR1 is LNHDA and CDR2 is SQIVND (reference sequence). V lost 3 bases and J 1 base, leaving 16 bases between the germline ends. The CDR3 DNA is TGTGCCAGTAGTATGGGTGCTGGGGGCACGAGCAATCAGCCCCAGCATTTT. Amino acids: CASSMGAGGTSNQPQHF.

The chain employs TRBV6-2 or TRBV6-3 and TRBJ2-6; 7 nucleotides agree with TRBD1. CDR1 is MNHEY, CDR2 SVGEGT, per germline. The ends lost 2 bases at V and 0 bases at J; junction bases unmatched: 10. The CDR3 contains 19 residues. The CDR3 here is CASSYDYRGSDSGANVLTF. Here the CDR3 DNA reads TGTGCCAGCAGTTACGATTACAGGGGATCAGACTCTGGGGCCAACGTCCTGACTTTC.

This sequence joins TRBV5-4 and TRBJ1-1; 7 bases are shared with TRBD1. The CDR3 is made up of 15 amino acids. The ends lost 4 bases at V and 4 bases at J; junction bases unmatched: 10. Germline assignment: CDR1 SGHNT and CDR2 YYREEE (reference sequence). CDR3 sequence (DNA): TGTGCCAGCAGCGGGCCAGGGGGAACGAGCACTGAAGCTTTCTTT. Amino acid sequence: CASSGPGGTSTEAFF.

The sample holds a few counts of this clone. This rearrangement joins TRBV30 to TRBJ1-6; 9 positions match TRBD1. Germline V gene lookup returns CDR1 GTSNPN and CDR2 SVGIG (reference sequence). The CDR3 has 15 amino acids. The J segment lost 7 bases and the V segment lost 4 bases, leaving 8 bases of the junction unmatched. CDR3 amino acids: CAWKGQGSPNSPLHF. The CDR3 DNA sequence: TGTGCCTGGAAGGGACAGGGAAGTCCCAATTCACCCCTCCACTTT.

The CDR3 bases are TGTGCCAGCAGAGAACAGGGGGGCACTGAAGCTTTCTTT. This translates into CASREQGGTEAFF. The chain employs TRBV27 and TRBJ1-1, with 8 bases fitting TRBD1. CDR3 length: 13 residues. With 6 bases clipped from V and 4 bases from J, the junction kept 4 bases outside the gene matches. The germline gives CDR1 MNHEY, CDR2 SMNVEV (reference sequence).

The chain is built from TRBV28 and TRBJ2-3; 8 bases align to TRBD1. The trim removed 5 bases at V and 6 bases at J, leaving 10 bases unmatched. This CDR3 comprises 15 residues. CDR1 is MDHEN, CDR2 SYDVKM, per germline. The chain's CDR3 is CASSPGDRRRDTQYF. CDR3 in DNA: TGTGCCAGCAGTCCCGGGGACAGGCGGAGGGATACGCAGTATTTT.

The chain uses TRBV7-2 and TRBJ2-2; D perhaps matches TRBD2 (5 bases). This CDR3 has 17 amino acids. The V end was cut by 4 bases, the J end by 6 bases, with 21 bases between. Germline assignment: CDR1 SGHTA and CDR2 FQGNSA. This CDR3 is CASSYPTSGSSSGELFF. CDR3 nucleotides: TGTGCCAGCAGCTACCCTACTTCGGGGAGTAGTTCCGGGGAGCTGTTTTTT.

Turning to this clone: The sample has other DNA sequences that encode this CDR3 too. The gene calls are TRBV9 and TRBJ2-2; 11 positions agree with TRBD2. The CDR3 is made up of 15 amino acids. With 0 bases clipped from V and 6 bases from J, the junction kept 1 base outside the gene matches. In germline, CDR1 is SGDLS, CDR2 YYNGEE. The CDR3 region has the DNA TGTGCCAGCAGCGTAGTAGCGGGAGGGCCCGGGGAGCTGTTTTTT. It codes for CASSVVAGGPGELFF. The complete variable domain, with remaining parts taken from reference TRBV9 and TRBJ2-2, reads DSGVTQTPKHLITATGQRVTLRCSPRSGDLSVYWYQQSLDQGLQFLIQYYNGEERAKGNILERFSAQQFPDLHSELNLSSLELGDSALYFCASSVVAGGPGELFFGEGSRLTVL.

The genes are TRBV28 and TRBJ2-3; D perhaps matches TRBD1 (5 bases). The germline V gene encodes CDR1 MDHEN and CDR2 SYDVKM. The V end was cut by 5 bases, the J end by 0 bases, with 12 bases between. The CDR3 runs 15 residues. This CDR3 is CASSRPRVSTDTQYF. CDR3 nucleotide sequence: TGTGCCAGCAGTCGACCCAGGGTGAGCACAGATACGCAGTATTTT.